This TCR beta chain derives from a study of control samples from healthy donors and cancer patients. Sequencing used immunoSEQ multiplex PCR; TCRdb keeps in-frame clones, though not all of them. Of 150,000 to 180,000 clones in the sample, 93% are singletons; the top ten hold over 2%. Material: blood. The clonotype comes from a man between 50 and 59 years old in good health.

CDR3 coding DNA: TGTGCCAGCAGGTTAGGGGGGATAGGTGGCTACACCTTC. Translating gives CASRLGGIGGYTF. V usage is TRBV28 and J usage is TRBJ1-2, with D possibly TRBD1 on 6 matching bases. Trimming removed 6 bases from V and 7 bases from J, with 15 bases in between. Germline V gene data show CDR1 as MDHEN and CDR2 as SYDVKM. The CDR3 covers 13 residues.